A single count supports the clone carrying this T cell receptor (beta chain). These data are taken from a study of blood T cell repertoires in COVID-19. Overall study: The analysed material was cDNA or gDNA that came from T cells, B-cell-depleted T cells, or PBMCs.

Germline CDR1 SGHVS, CDR2 FQNEAQ. CDR3 size: 16 residues. Trimming removed 5 bases at V and 6 bases at J, with 20 bases between. In the source study's methods: Amplification from reference gene primers served as the basis for estimated nucleated cell counts. The method was immunoSEQ multiplex PCR; TCRdb's version includes in-frame clones alone and lacks a portion of them. V and J calls and clone size are as listed in that table; D and trimming were resolved from the DNA. Of approximately 200,000 clones listed, roughly 87% are singletons. Participants, about 18 to 90 years old, spanned around 26 US areas.

This chain links TRBV7-8 with TRBJ1-5; D uncertain. This TCR was recovered from a woman in her 30s who had recovered from COVID-19. Input material: PBMCs or T cells enriched from blood (not recorded which). The DNA for the CDR3 is TGTGCCAGCAGCCCGTCTACGGCAGGAGGATTTCAGCCCCAGCATTTT. As protein: CASSPSTAGGFQPQHF.